Listed here are 13 T cell receptor beta chains from one sample, sequenced in a study of blood T cell repertoires in COVID-19. Method: immunoSEQ multiplex PCR; TCRdb's copy keeps in-frame clones and lacks some. The table includes 200,000 to 250,000 clones, more than 70% detected once. Source material: peripheral blood. The receptor set was obtained from a woman aged 55-69 years with acute or convalescent COVID-19.

About this clone: This same CDR3 is encoded by further DNA sequences in the sample. The gene calls are TRBV7-2 and TRBJ2-1; no firm D call. V gave up 1 base and J gave up 0 bases, with 7 bases separating them. CDR1 and CDR2 from the germline V gene are SGHTA and FQGNSA. CDR3 size: 15 residues. CDR3 bases: TGTGCCAGCAGCTTAGATCGCGGCTCCTACAATGAGCAGTTCTTC. This sequence encodes CASSLDRGSYNEQFF.

The chain joins TRBV19 to TRBJ2-7; the D gene is possibly TRBD2 (6 bases). Between the trimmed V and J ends, which lost 3 bases and 0 bases, there was a span of 9 bases. The CDR3 consists of 14 residues. Germline V CDR1 and CDR2: LNHDA, SQIVND (reference sequence). CDR3 protein: CASSIASASYEQYF. CDR3 DNA sequence: TGTGCCAGTAGTATTGCTAGCGCCTCCTACGAGCAGTACTTC.

The chain uses TRBV28 and TRBJ2-7, with 8 bases matching TRBD1. The germline V gene encodes CDR1 MDHEN and CDR2 SYDVKM. This CDR3 region has 15 residues. Trimming cost V 3 bases and J 3 bases; bases outside gene matches: 7. The CDR3 nucleotides are TGTGCCAGCAGTTTCCCTGACAGGGGAAGCTACGAGCAGTACTTC. Protein: CASSFPDRGSYEQYF.

The chain joins TRBV19 to TRBJ2-7; TRBD1 matches at 10 bases. The germline gives CDR1 LNHDA, CDR2 SQIVND (reference sequence). The ends lost 3 bases at V and 5 bases at J; junction bases unmatched: 10. This CDR3 contains 16 residues. CDR3 protein: CASSISRFDRGHEQYF. In DNA form, the CDR3 reads TGTGCCAGTAGTATTTCACGTTTCGACAGGGGGCACGAGCAGTACTTC.

Ten or more counts support this clone. This sequence joins TRBV7-9 and TRBJ1-4; 7 positions match TRBD1. The junction had 9 bases not matched to a gene; V was cut back by 5 bases and J by 6 bases. From germline, CDR1 is SEHNR and CDR2 FQNEAQ (reference sequence). The CDR3 consists of 15 residues. DNA of the CDR3: TGTGCCAGCAGCCCAGGAGGGGGCGAAGATGAAAAACTGTTTTTT. It translates to CASSPGGGEDEKLFF.

The chain links TRBV5-6 to TRBJ1-6; 8 nucleotides match TRBD1. Trimming at V came to 2 bases and at J to 9 bases, leaving 4 bases not matched to a gene. The germline CDR1 and CDR2 sequences are SGHDT and YYEEEE. This CDR3 has 14 amino acids. CDR3 residues: CASSFRDRSSPLHF. The CDR3 coding sequence is TGTGCCAGCAGCTTTCGGGACAGGTCTTCACCCCTCCACTTT.

This clone showed up just a few times. The chain employs TRBV2 and TRBJ2-6; weak D call: TRBD2 (5 bases). The V gene lost 8 bases and the J gene lost 2 bases, with 10 bases spanning the gap. Germline CDR1 is SNHLY and CDR2 is FYNNEI. The CDR3 length is 14 residues. The CDR3 DNA reads TGTGCCAGCTCCCCGGGGACTGGGGCCAACGTCCTGACTTTC. This gives the protein CASSPGTGANVLTF.

This chain links TRBV6-5 with TRBJ2-7; 7 bases fit TRBD1. J gave up 1 base and V 0 bases, and 6 bases lay outside the gene matches. CDR3 length: 16 amino acids. CDR1 is MNHEY and CDR2 is SVGAGI in the germline V gene. For the CDR3, the DNA is TGTGCCAGCAGTTACTCGTGGGGACAGAAGTCCTACGAGCAGTACTTC. This codes for CASSYSWGQKSYEQYF.

Only one count was recorded for this clone. V gene TRBV7-9 combines with J gene TRBJ1-5, with D possibly TRBD1 on 5 matching bases. Trimming shortened V by 1 base and J by 7 bases, and 11 bases separated the two germline ends. Germline V CDR1 and CDR2: SEHNR, FQNEAQ (reference sequence). CDR3 length: 14 residues. The CDR3 DNA follows: TGTGCCAGCAGCTTAGGGGACTCAGTCCAGCCCCAGCATTTT. Its protein product is CASSLGDSVQPQHF.

This clone was counted once. This chain connects TRBV5-8 to TRBJ1-1, with D hard to call. V was trimmed by 1 base and J by 0 bases, leaving 7 bases between them. Germline V lookup: CDR1 SGHTS, CDR2 YDEGEE. The CDR3 extends over 14 amino acids. The CDR3 loop reads CASSLLGLNTEAFF. CDR3 nucleotide sequence: TGTGCCAGCAGCTTGCTCGGTCTGAACACTGAAGCTTTCTTT.

V gene TRBV6-2 or TRBV6-3 combines with J gene TRBJ1-1; D gene ambiguous. This CDR3 contains 13 residues. CDR1 MNHEY and CDR2 SVGEGT come from the germline V gene. V lost 5 bases, J lost 4 bases, and 11 bases lay in between. In DNA form, the CDR3 reads TGTGCCAGCAGTGTCACATCCCGCACTGAAGCTTTCTTT. Residues: CASSVTSRTEAFF.

V and J are TRBV6-2 or TRBV6-3 and TRBJ2-2; no clear D gene. Germline V CDR1 and CDR2: MNHEY, SVGEGT. V lost 1 base and J lost 7, with 10 bases in between. This CDR3 region has 14 residues. CDR3 sequence: CASSYWQDVGELFF. DNA for the CDR3: TGTGCCAGCAGTTACTGGCAGGATGTCGGGGAGCTGTTTTTT.

This chain links TRBV29-1 with TRBJ2-5, with D perhaps TRBD2 (6 bases). The length of the CDR3 is 12 residues. The ends were cut back, 5 bases at V and 12 bases at J, with 19 bases in the middle. Germline CDR1 SQVTM, CDR2 ANQGSEA. The DNA of the CDR3 is TGCAGCGTTCTTTCCCCCGGCAGGGAGGAGTACTTC. Translated: CSVLSPGREEYF.